The 10 T cell receptor beta chains given below trace back to one sample, sequenced in a study of glioma-infiltrating T cells after dendritic cell vaccination (dated by TCRdb to about 2016). Explained via the paper, the time point label denotes: after dendritic cell vaccination, including at tumor progression/relapse. The library was built by means of the immunoSEQ multiplex PCR assay. This is the immuneACCESS table as TCRdb keeps it, with only in-frame sequences that have V and J called. A part of the clones is gone; compared with another copy, unresolved V genes explain less than half, and the rest is unexplained. The sample has about 63,000 clones on record, over 75% of them singletons. The ten largest clones take up roughly 9% of the sample. The material was blood, obtained after dendritic cell vaccination. Source of these receptors: a human donor with glioblastoma.

The chain couples TRBV6-5 to TRBJ1-2, with unresolved D. V was shortened by 6 bases and J by 3 bases, with 11 bases between the two germline ends. The CDR3 runs 13 residues. Germline-derived CDR1 and CDR2 are MNHEY and SVGAGI. DNA for the CDR3: TGTGCCAGCAGGGCCTGGCAAGACTATGGCTACACCTTC. This codes for CASRAWQDYGYTF.

The chain combines TRBV4-1 with TRBJ1-1, with 10 bases fitting TRBD1. Germline V gives CDR1 MGHRA, CDR2 YSYEKL. CDR3 length: 19 amino acids. Trimming at V came to 0 bases and at J to 3 bases, leaving 13 bases not matched to a gene. The CDR3 coding sequence is TGCGCCAGCAGCCAAGATCAGGAGACAGGGGGCGGCGGTTACACTGAAGCTTTCTTT. It yields the protein CASSQDQETGGGGYTEAFF.

The J gene is TRBJ1-1, the V gene TRBV5-6; D gene ambiguous. This CDR3 is 15 amino acids long. Trimming cost V 0 bases and J 0 bases, with 9 bases left between them. Germline V gene lookup returns CDR1 SGHDT and CDR2 YYEEEE. Written as DNA, the CDR3 is TGTGCCAGCAGCTTGGATAGATTAATGAACACTGAAGCTTTCTTT. It specifies CASSLDRLMNTEAFF.

The rearrangement joins TRBV28 to TRBJ2-3; 11 bases are shared with TRBD2. V was clipped by 5 bases and J by 5 bases; unmatched bases: 6. CDR1 MDHEN and CDR2 SYDVKM come from the germline V gene. The CDR3 runs 15 residues. CDR3 sequence: CASSPSGGWGDTQYF. The DNA for the CDR3 is TGTGCCAGCAGTCCTAGCGGGGGGTGGGGAGATACGCAGTATTTT.

The rearrangement uses TRBV6-5 and TRBJ2-1; 7 nucleotides line up with TRBD1. Germline CDR1 and CDR2: MNHEY and SVGAGI. J lost 6 bases, V lost 10 bases, and 12 bases had no gene match. This CDR3 is built from 14 residues. The DNA for the CDR3 is TGTGCCACTTGGGACAGCGTTCGTGGCAATGAGCAGTTCTTC. It is translated as CATWDSVRGNEQFF.

This rearrangement joins TRBV15 to TRBJ1-2, with TRBD1 matching over 11 bases. The V segment lost 5 bases and the J segment 0 bases; nucleotides outside the gene matches: 5. The germline gives CDR1 LNHNV, CDR2 YYDKDF (reference sequence). This CDR3 contains 16 residues. CDR3 nucleotides: TGTGCCACCAGCCTTGGGACAGGGGGATCTAACTATGGCTACACCTTC. Translated, it gives CATSLGTGGSNYGYTF.

The genes are TRBV30 and TRBJ2-3; D not resolved. Germline V gives CDR1 GTSNPN, CDR2 SVGIG (reference sequence). The V and J ends lost 4 bases and 5 bases respectively, with 16 bases between them. The CDR3 sequence is 14 residues long. CDR3 sequence reads: CAWNLQETQDTQYF. CDR3 in DNA: TGTGCCTGGAACCTCCAGGAAACACAAGATACGCAGTATTTT.

V usage is TRBV19 and J usage is TRBJ1-2, with 9 positions matching TRBD1. Germline V gene data show CDR1 as LNHDA and CDR2 as SQIVND (reference sequence). The V and J ends lost 6 bases and 8 bases, in that order; junction bases with no gene match: 19. The CDR3 extends over 17 amino acids. CDR3 sequence (DNA): TGTGCCAGTAGCCTACAGGGGGCCACTCTCACAACGTGGGGCTACACCTTC. Translating it yields CASSLQGATLTTWGYTF.

V gene TRBV5-4 combines with J gene TRBJ2-1; TRBD1 matches at 7 bases. After removal of 2 bases from V and 8 bases from J, the junction contained 4 bases not matched to a gene. CDR1 and CDR2 (germline): SGHNT, YYREEE (reference sequence). The CDR3 sequence is 13 residues long. CDR3 amino acids: CASSLQGNHEQFF. Here the CDR3 DNA reads TGTGCCAGCAGCTTACAGGGGAACCATGAGCAGTTCTTC.

Remarks on this clone: The junction differs from germline at one of its ends, possibly a read error. The chain is built from TRBV7-7 and TRBJ2-5, with TRBD1 matching over 9 bases. The CDR3 covers 14 residues. Germline V lookup: CDR1 SSHAT, CDR2 FNYEAQ (reference sequence). CDR3 in amino acids: CASSLSTGGETQYF. The CDR3 region has the DNA TGTGCTAGCAGCCTATCGACAGGGGGAGAGACCCAGTACTTC.